This TCR beta chain emerged from a study of T cell responses to AZD1222 COVID-19 vaccine. Findings of the study overall: Spike regions recognized by vaccine-associated CD4 TCRs spanned the protein, led by 160-218 and 743-854. Only a handful of AZD1222 recipients, several in all, had baseline seropositivity. It should be noted that donors were predominantly white British and more often female, and clonal diversity was possibly underestimated.

Measured with immunoSEQ multiplex PCR; TCRdb has only the in-frame clones, and not every one. Among tens of thousands of clones listed, 80% to 90% were seen once. V shed 1 base and J 5 bases; nucleotides not matched to a gene: 8. The CDR3 length is 16 residues. Germline lookup yields CDR1 SGHTA and CDR2 FQGNSA. This clone was seen a handful of times. Its matching antigen is unknown. This specimen consisted of peripheral blood, obtained on day 0 of AZD1222 vaccination. This sequence joins TRBV7-2 and TRBJ1-1; 9 bases are shared with TRBD1. The clonotype comes from an adult in good health. The CDR3 loop is CASSLGMTGGGTEAFF. The CDR3 DNA reads as TGTGCCAGCAGCTTAGGGATGACAGGGGGAGGAACTGAAGCTTTCTTT.